Listed below are T cell receptor beta chains from one sample, sequenced in a study of shared clonotypes between healthy human individuals. Profiling relied on immunoSEQ multiplex PCR, and the TCRdb table lists in-frame clones only, not all of them. The profile covers over 2,000,000 clones, with just over 90% appearing a single time and 1.5% to 2% taken by the ten largest. The sequenced sample was naive CD8+ T cells from PBMCs. These receptors were obtained from a man aged 18 to 29 in good health. Some clones in this sample may be carry-over from other donors' samples. CDR3s include the opening cysteine and the closing phenylalanine or tryptophan. The D gene is left open where the match is weak.

DNA: TGTGCCAGCAGTTACTTCGGGAACCCAAACACTGAAGCTTTCTTT
CDR3: CASSYFGNPNTEAFF
D: .
V: TRBV6-5
J: TRBJ1-1

DNA: TGTGCCAGCAAGCGCGGGACAGTCGGGGTAGCGGGCCTCCAAGAGACCCAGTACTTC
CDR3: CASKRGTVGVAGLQETQYF
D: .
V: TRBV11-1
J: TRBJ2-5

DNA: TGTGCCAGCAAGGGACTCCCAAGGCCCACAGATACGCAGTATTTT
CDR3: CASKGLPRPTDTQYF
D: .
V: TRBV19
J: TRBJ2-3

DNA: TGTGCCAGCAGTTCCCCTCGGGACGGGAGCTCCTACGAGCAGTACTTC
CDR3: CASSSPRDGSSYEQYF
D: .
V: TRBV28
J: TRBJ2-7

DNA: TGTGCCATCAGTGAGTATAGCGGGCTTAGCACAGATACGCAGTATTTT
CDR3: CAISEYSGLSTDTQYF
D: TRBD2
V: TRBV10-3
J: TRBJ2-3

DNA: TGTGCCAGCAGCGGGGGGCTGGGGAATCAGCCCCAGCATTTT
CDR3: CASSGGLGNQPQHF
D: .
V: TRBV6-5
J: TRBJ1-5

DNA: TGCGCCAGCAGCCAAGGGTGGGGCGTCACAGATACGCAGTATTTT
CDR3: CASSQGWGVTDTQYF
D: .
V: TRBV4-3
J: TRBJ2-3

DNA: TGTGCCAGCAGTGAAACCAGGTTTACCTACGAGCAGTACTTC
CDR3: CASSETRFTYEQYF
D: .
V: TRBV6-1
J: TRBJ2-7

DNA: TGTGCCAGCAGCCAAAGGGGGCCGCAGGTCGAGACCCAGTACTTC
CDR3: CASSQRGPQVETQYF
D: TRBD1
V: TRBV4-2
J: TRBJ2-5

DNA: TGTGCCAGCAGTCTCCCACCGGGACAGGGGGCGAACACCATATATTTT
CDR3: CASSLPPGQGANTIYF
D: TRBD1
V: TRBV28
J: TRBJ1-3

DNA: TGTGCCAGCAGCGTAGCTACGGTGGATCGAGCAGGAGATACGCAGTATTTT
CDR3: CASSVATVDRAGDTQYF
D: .
V: TRBV9
J: TRBJ2-3

DNA: TGTGCCAGCACCAACGGGACGGGGACAGATACGCAGTATTTT
CDR3: CASTNGTGTDTQYF
D: .
V: TRBV9
J: TRBJ2-3

DNA: TGTGCCAGCAGCCTTGACCGCACAGATACGCAGTATTTT
CDR3: CASSLDRTDTQYF
D: .
V: TRBV11-3
J: TRBJ2-3

DNA: TGTGCCAGCAGCCCGGTAGGGAACTACTATGGCTACACCTTC
CDR3: CASSPVGNYYGYTF
D: .
V: TRBV27
J: TRBJ1-2

DNA: TGCAGCGTTGAAGATCCCCCCACCTACAATGAGCAGTTCTTC
CDR3: CSVEDPPTYNEQFF
D: .
V: TRBV29-1
J: TRBJ2-1

DNA: TGTGCCAGTAGTTCCCCCGTTGAACCCGGGGAGCTGTTTTTT
CDR3: CASSSPVEPGELFF
D: .
V: TRBV19
J: TRBJ2-2

DNA: TGCGCCAGCAGCCAACATGAGGTTTCCTACGAGCAGTACTTC
CDR3: CASSQHEVSYEQYF
D: .
V: TRBV4-1
J: TRBJ2-7

DNA: TGTGCCAGCAGACAAAGGGGAGCGGGAAAAGACCCCCATGAGCAGTTCTTC
CDR3: CASRQRGAGKDPHEQFF
D: TRBD2
V: TRBV13
J: TRBJ2-1

DNA: TGTGCCAGCAGTGAGGGGACAAAGCATGGAGAGACCCAGTACTTC
CDR3: CASSEGTKHGETQYF
D: .
V: TRBV6-1
J: TRBJ2-5

DNA: TGTGCCAGTAGTATAATCTGGACTAGCGGGAGGGCCCCCGCTGGGGAGCTGTTTTTT
CDR3: CASSIIWTSGRAPAGELFF
D: TRBD2
V: TRBV19
J: TRBJ2-2

DNA: TGTGCCAGCAGTTATAACGGACCTACCTACGAGCAGTACTTC
CDR3: CASSYNGPTYEQYF
D: .
V: TRBV6-5
J: TRBJ2-7

DNA: TGTGCCAGCAGCCAGCGTGTGGGGCAGGGAGGTCGGTCCTACGAGCAGTACTTC
CDR3: CASSQRVGQGGRSYEQYF
D: .
V: TRBV7-8
J: TRBJ2-7

DNA: TGTGCCAGCAGTACCGCAAAGATTACACGGGGAATGGGGGATACGCAGTATTTT
CDR3: CASSTAKITRGMGDTQYF
D: .
V: TRBV28
J: TRBJ2-3

DNA: TGCGCCAGCAAGAATCGGCAGGGCGACTACAATGAGCAGTTCTTC
CDR3: CASKNRQGDYNEQFF
D: .
V: TRBV4-1
J: TRBJ2-1

DNA: TGTGCCAGCAGCACGGGTCTCTCCTATGGCTACACCTTC
CDR3: CASSTGLSYGYTF
D: .
V: TRBV7-9
J: TRBJ1-2

DNA: TGCGCCAGCAGCCAAGATTGGACAGCCTACACAGATACGCAGTATTTT
CDR3: CASSQDWTAYTDTQYF
D: .
V: TRBV4-3
J: TRBJ2-3

DNA: TGCGCCAGCAGCTTGCGGCGTACTAGCGGCCGAGAGACCCAGTACTTC
CDR3: CASSLRRTSGRETQYF
D: TRBD2
V: TRBV5-1
J: TRBJ2-5

DNA: TGTGCCAGCGGGGCAGGGGCCTACGAGCAGTACTTC
CDR3: CASGAGAYEQYF
D: .
V: TRBV2
J: TRBJ2-7

DNA: TGTGCCAGCATGAAACAGGTACACCCCTACGAGCAGTACTTC
CDR3: CASMKQVHPYEQYF
D: .
V: TRBV6-1
J: TRBJ2-7

DNA: TGTGCCAGCAGCGTAGGGCCGTTCGGTGGAGCCACCTACGAGCAGTACTTC
CDR3: CASSVGPFGGATYEQYF
D: .
V: TRBV9
J: TRBJ2-7

DNA: TGTGCCAGCAGTGAACACAGGAACCCTAACTATGGCTACACCTTC
CDR3: CASSEHRNPNYGYTF
D: .
V: TRBV28
J: TRBJ1-2

DNA: TGCGCCAGCAGCCAAGATTTGGAACAGCCCCAGCATTTT
CDR3: CASSQDLEQPQHF
D: .
V: TRBV4-3
J: TRBJ1-5

DNA: TGTGCCAGCAGTTTACAGGGAGGTTCAGATACGCAGTATTTT
CDR3: CASSLQGGSDTQYF
D: .
V: TRBV28
J: TRBJ2-3

DNA: TGTGCCAGCAGCCCAAGAACCCCGGGACTAGTTGTAGATACGCAGTATTTT
CDR3: CASSPRTPGLVVDTQYF
D: TRBD2
V: TRBV7-9
J: TRBJ2-3

DNA: TGCGCCAGCAGCTTGTCCCCCCGTCGTAGTCCCGGCCCCAACACTGAAGCTTTCTTT
CDR3: CASSLSPRRSPGPNTEAFF
D: .
V: TRBV5-1
J: TRBJ1-1

DNA: TGTGCCAGCAGCCGAAGGACAGGGGACGGTACGCAGTATTTT
CDR3: CASSRRTGDGTQYF
D: TRBD1
V: TRBV13
J: TRBJ2-3

DNA: TGCGCCAGCAGCCAAGATCACGGGGGGGACGAGCAGTACTTC
CDR3: CASSQDHGGDEQYF
D: TRBD2
V: TRBV4-3
J: TRBJ2-7

DNA: TGTGCCAGCAGTCCGTCGGCAGGGGAATATAGCAATCAGCCCCAGCATTTT
CDR3: CASSPSAGEYSNQPQHF
D: .
V: TRBV27
J: TRBJ1-5

DNA: TGTGCCAGCTGGCAGGGTGGGTACGAGCAGTACTTC
CDR3: CASWQGGYEQYF
D: .
V: TRBV6-1
J: TRBJ2-7

DNA: TGTGCCAGCAGATCCGGGACAGGGGGCTCAGTCACGCAGTATTTT
CDR3: CASRSGTGGSVTQYF
D: TRBD1
V: TRBV7-9
J: TRBJ2-3

DNA: TGTGCCAGCAGTTTGGGACTAGCGGGACTTCCTTCCGAGCAGTACTTC
CDR3: CASSLGLAGLPSEQYF
D: TRBD2
V: TRBV28
J: TRBJ2-7

DNA: TGCGCCAGCAGCTTGTTGTTGCGGGAGGGCCCCGGGGAGCTGTTTTTT
CDR3: CASSLLLREGPGELFF
D: TRBD2
V: TRBV5-1
J: TRBJ2-2

DNA: TGTGCCAGCAGTTTGCGCTCCTACAATGAGCAGTTCTTC
CDR3: CASSLRSYNEQFF
D: .
V: TRBV28
J: TRBJ2-1

DNA: TGTGCCACCAGCGGTGACCACAGGGACGAAGCTTTCTTT
CDR3: CATSGDHRDEAFF
D: .
V: TRBV15
J: TRBJ1-1

DNA: TGTGCCAGCAGCCGGGAGCGGACCTACGAGCAGTACTTC
CDR3: CASSRERTYEQYF
D: .
V: TRBV7-9
J: TRBJ2-7

DNA: TGTGCCAGCAGCCGGGCCCCAGGGGCTAAGACTGAAGCTTTCTTT
CDR3: CASSRAPGAKTEAFF
D: .
V: TRBV7-9
J: TRBJ1-1

DNA: TGCGCCAGCAGTGAGTCGTCGGCAGGGGTGGGGACCCAGTACTTC
CDR3: CASSESSAGVGTQYF
D: .
V: TRBV10-1
J: TRBJ2-5

DNA: TGTGCCAGCAGCTTCCATCCGGACCAAGAGACCCAGTACTTC
CDR3: CASSFHPDQETQYF
D: .
V: TRBV5-4
J: TRBJ2-5

DNA: TGCGCCAGCAGCCCCAGACTAGCGGGGAGTCTTTACAATGAGCAGTTCTTC
CDR3: CASSPRLAGSLYNEQFF
D: TRBD2
V: TRBV4-3
J: TRBJ2-1

DNA: TGTGCCAGCAACCCCCATAGGCAGGACTACGAGCAGTACTTC
CDR3: CASNPHRQDYEQYF
D: .
V: TRBV6-5
J: TRBJ2-7

DNA: TGTGCCAGTTCACTAGACCCCGAGCAGTACTTC
CDR3: CASSLDPEQYF
D: .
V: TRBV2
J: TRBJ2-7

DNA: TGTGCCAGTAGTATTTCACCGGGGGCATACAATGAGCAGTTCTTC
CDR3: CASSISPGAYNEQFF
D: .
V: TRBV19
J: TRBJ2-1

DNA: TGCGCCAGCAGTCCGGGACAGGGGACCTTCTCTGGGGCCAACGTCCTGACTTTC
CDR3: CASSPGQGTFSGANVLTF
D: TRBD1
V: TRBV10-1
J: TRBJ2-6